The sequence of this T cell receptor (beta chain) was determined in a study of post-analysis software for immune sequencing data. In the study overall: Patients with relapsing-remitting, secondary progressive and progressive-relapsing multiple sclerosis courses were all represented.

The TCR beta cDNA libraries carried unique molecular identifiers. T cells, about 0.95 to 11 million of them, yielded about 500,000 cDNA molecules. MiXCR, run by TCRdb on the PCR reads, gives a single entry per CDR3 protein. The table shows about 770,000 distinct CDR3 sequences, with more than 45% occurring only once. Study findings and constraints: The five TRBV segments detected at higher frequency in patients than in controls included TRBV5-6, TRBV5-1 and TRBV20-1. Batch-matched samples strongly co-clustered by F measure. Controls significantly exceeded multiple sclerosis patients in normalized Chao1 diversity.

A remark on this clonotype: Its antigen is not identified.

Trimming left V 2 bases short and J 5 bases short, with 14 bases between. The germline V gene encodes CDR1 SGHRS and CDR2 YFSETQ. The CDR3 has 14 residues. V and J are TRBV5-1 and TRBJ2-7, with a possible D match to TRBD1 (5 bases). The material sequenced was blood. The origin of this receptor is a girl aged 10-17 years with multiple sclerosis. The CDR3 sequence: CASSFGRVGNEQYF. The CDR3 DNA is TGCGCCAGCAGCTTCGGCAGGGTAGGCAACGAGCAGTACTTC.